This passage covers 5 T cell receptor beta chains from one sample sequenced in a study of shared clonotypes between healthy human individuals. Here immunoSEQ multiplex PCR was the method, and the copy in TCRdb shows in-frame clones only, minus some. The sample lists some 2,100,000 clones, about 94% occurring once. Sequencing was performed on naive CD4+ T cells sorted from blood. Documented subset: CD45RA+ positively selected. The receptors derive from a young man in good health.

J is TRBJ1-2 and V is TRBV30; D is possibly TRBD1 (6 bases). Germline values: CDR1 GTSNPN, CDR2 SVGIG (reference sequence). The CDR3 sequence is 16 residues long. V was pared by 3 bases and J by 1 base, with 18 bases between. The DNA for the CDR3 is TGTGCCTGGAGCCCGAAACAGGGATCTGATAACTATGGCTACACCTTC. Translating it yields CAWSPKQGSDNYGYTF.

The V call is TRBV5-1, the J call TRBJ1-1, with 7 positions matching TRBD1. The CDR3 runs to 15 residues. The V and J ends lost 0 bases and 5 bases, in that order; junction bases with no gene match: 7. CDR1 is SGHRS and CDR2 is YFSETQ in the germline V gene. This chain's CDR3 is CASSLEKGANTEAFF. DNA for the CDR3: TGCGCCAGCAGCTTGGAAAAGGGGGCTAATACTGAAGCTTTCTTT.

As to this clone: The sample has other DNA sequences that encode this CDR3 too. The chain carries TRBV5-1 and TRBJ2-7, with D tentatively TRBD1 or TRBD2 (5 bases each). CDR1 SGHRS and CDR2 YFSETQ come from the germline V gene. The CDR3 sequence is 12 residues long. The V end was cut by 5 bases, the J end by 6 bases, with 12 bases between. DNA of the CDR3: TGCGCCAGCAGTCTGGGTGGGGGCGAGCAGTACTTC. It specifies CASSLGGGEQYF.

The V gene is TRBV4-1, the J gene TRBJ2-2, with TRBD1 identical over 9 bases. V was clipped by 1 base and J by 9 bases; unmatched bases: 9. CDR3 size: 16 residues. Germline loops: CDR1 MGHRA, CDR2 YSYEKL. As DNA, the CDR3 is TGCGCCAGCAGCCAAGTAGGGACAGGGTCTTTCCGGGAGCTGTTTTTT. The encoded protein is CASSQVGTGSFRELFF.

The chain has TRBV19 and TRBJ1-1; D is possibly TRBD1 (5 bases). The germline gives CDR1 LNHDA, CDR2 SQIVND (reference sequence). The length of the CDR3 is 13 residues. V was pared by 5 bases and J by 2 bases, with 9 bases between. The chain's CDR3 is CASSQTVNTEAFF. The DNA for the CDR3 is TGTGCCAGTAGTCAGACAGTCAACACTGAAGCTTTCTTT.